This entry is about one T cell receptor (beta chain). This sample stems from a study of radiation and T cells in renal cell carcinoma. Time point described: blood 4 weeks post-SBRT, at nephrectomy. As to treatment: 15 Gy SBRT to primary tumor, nephrectomy 4 weeks later. Nephrectomy followed 15 Gy stereotactic body radiation by 4 weeks. Generated by immunoSEQ multiplex PCR, the TCRdb table keeps only in-frame clones and is missing some. This table has approximately 150,000 clones, about 86% appearing once. The V gene's germline CDR1 is SGHTA and CDR2 FQGNSA. The CDR3 extends over 12 amino acids. Between the trimmed V and J ends, which lost 4 bases and 6 bases, there was a span of 9 bases.

The chain is built from TRBV7-2 and TRBJ1-1, with a tentative D call TRBD1 (6 bases). The material sequenced was blood, taken from a patient whose treatment included radiotherapy and nephrectomy. The sequence came from a woman between 50 and 59 years old with renal cell carcinoma. CDR3 protein: CASSSAGAEAFF. The CDR3 coding sequence is TGTGCCAGCAGCTCCGCAGGGGCTGAAGCTTTCTTT.